Listed below are T cell receptor beta chains from one sample, sequenced in a study of T cell changes during pregnancy in multiple sclerosis. Sequenced by immunoSEQ multiplex PCR; TCRdb stores in-frame clones only, minus some. The data contain approximately 79,000 clones, over 85% of them singletons. The sequencing here drew on CD4+ T cells from peripheral blood mononuclear cells, taken before pregnancy. These receptors all stem from a female donor with multiple sclerosis, enrolled in a pregnancy study. The CDR3 runs from the conserved cysteine through the conserved F or W. Each record gives: J gene, clone size, V gene, D gene, CDR3 DNA, CDR3 protein. The D gene is left open where the match is weak. Size is omitted from some rows. Given values are once, few, many or a class for expanded clones.

J gene: TRBJ2-1
clone size: NA
V gene: TRBV9
D gene: TRBD1
CDR3 DNA: TGTGCCAGCAGCGTAGACCTGAGGGGACAGCCCTACAATGAGCAGTTCTTC
CDR3 protein: CASSVDLRGQPYNEQFF

J gene: TRBJ1-2
clone size: NA
V gene: TRBV5-4
D gene: TRBD1
CDR3 DNA: TGTGCCAGCAGCCCCAGGACAGGGGGCTTTAACGGCTACACCTTC
CDR3 protein: CASSPRTGGFNGYTF

J gene: TRBJ1-4
clone size: NA
V gene: TRBV5-1
D gene: TRBD1
CDR3 DNA: TGCGCCAGCAGCGGGGACAGCCAAAATGAAAAACTGTTTTTT
CDR3 protein: CASSGDSQNEKLFF

J gene: TRBJ1-4
clone size: NA
V gene: TRBV27
D gene: TRBD1
CDR3 DNA: TGTGCCAGCAGTACCCGGACAGGAACTAATGAAAAACTGTTTTTT
CDR3 protein: CASSTRTGTNEKLFF

J gene: TRBJ2-4
clone size: NA
V gene: TRBV29-1
D gene: NA
CDR3 DNA: TGCAGCGTTGAAGAGTACAGCAACCTTGTAGCCAAAAACATTCAGTACTTC
CDR3 protein: CSVEEYSNLVAKNIQYF

J gene: TRBJ2-3
clone size: NA
V gene: TRBV7-2
D gene: TRBD2
CDR3 DNA: TGTGCCAGCAGCTTACAGGCTAGCGGGGGAACAGATACGCAGTATTTT
CDR3 protein: CASSLQASGGTDTQYF

J gene: TRBJ1-1
clone size: NA
V gene: TRBV25-1
D gene: TRBD1
CDR3 DNA: TGTGCCAGCAGTAGACAGGGGGCGACGAACACTGAAGCTTTCTTT
CDR3 protein: CASSRQGATNTEAFF

J gene: TRBJ2-2
clone size: NA
V gene: TRBV7-8
D gene: TRBD2
CDR3 DNA: TGTGCCAGCAGCCCAGGCACCCTAGCGGGCACGAACACCGGGGAGCTGTTTTTT
CDR3 protein: CASSPGTLAGTNTGELFF

J gene: TRBJ2-2
clone size: NA
V gene: TRBV28
D gene: TRBD1
CDR3 DNA: TGTGCCAGCAGTCTAATTCCGGGACAGGATGCCGGGGAGCTGTTTTTT
CDR3 protein: CASSLIPGQDAGELFF

J gene: TRBJ1-4
clone size: NA
V gene: TRBV7-2
D gene: NA
CDR3 DNA: TGTGCCAGCAGCTTAAACCAGGGCGCCAATGAAAAACTGTTTTTT
CDR3 protein: CASSLNQGANEKLFF

J gene: TRBJ1-2
clone size: once
V gene: TRBV2
D gene: NA
CDR3 DNA: TGTGCCAGCAGTGCAGGGGACGGCTATGGCTACACCTTC
CDR3 protein: CASSAGDGYGYTF

J gene: TRBJ2-1
clone size: NA
V gene: TRBV19
D gene: TRBD2
CDR3 DNA: TGTGCCAGTAGCACAATCCATCTAGCGGGGGGGCTCAATGAGCAGTTCTTC
CDR3 protein: CASSTIHLAGGLNEQFF

J gene: TRBJ1-3
clone size: NA
V gene: TRBV13
D gene: NA
CDR3 DNA: TGTGCCAGCAGCTTACTGGGCCGACGGGGCTCTGGAAACACCATATATTTT
CDR3 protein: CASSLLGRRGSGNTIYF

J gene: TRBJ1-3
clone size: NA
V gene: TRBV7-8
D gene: NA
CDR3 DNA: TGTGCCAGCAGCTTGGGCAGTCAGATCTCTGGAAACACCATATATTTT
CDR3 protein: CASSLGSQISGNTIYF

J gene: TRBJ2-3
clone size: NA
V gene: TRBV7-3
D gene: TRBD2
CDR3 DNA: TGTGCCAGCAGCCCCCGCCCCACTAGCGGGGGCACAGATACGCAGTATTTT
CDR3 protein: CASSPRPTSGGTDTQYF